Listed below are T cell receptor beta chains from one sample, sequenced in a study of blood T cell repertoires in COVID-19. Using immunoSEQ multiplex PCR, the repertoire was profiled, and TCRdb retains in-frame clones only, with some absent. The sample lists approximately 170,000 clones, approximately 91% occurring once. The sequenced material came from peripheral blood. These receptors all come from a man in his thirties or forties with acute or convalescent COVID-19. CDR3s include the opening cysteine and the closing phenylalanine or tryptophan. A D gene is named only where the DNA matches it firmly. The size entry is marked missing in some rows and otherwise reads once, few, many or a size class.

d_call: TRBD1; j_call: TRBJ2-3; v_call: TRBV28; clone_size: NA; cdr3_nt: TGTGCCAGCAGTCCCAGACAGGGGACCCTCCTCGACTTAGACACAGATACGCAGTATTTT; cdr3_aa: CASSPRQGTLLDLDTDTQYF
d_call: NA; j_call: TRBJ1-4; v_call: TRBV28; clone_size: once; cdr3_nt: TGTGCCAGCAGTTTGCGACTTGGTAATGAAAAACTGTTTTTT; cdr3_aa: CASSLRLGNEKLFF
d_call: NA; j_call: TRBJ1-5; v_call: TRBV6-5; clone_size: NA; cdr3_nt: TGTGCCAGCATCGAGGTGCCGGGTAGGAATCAGCCCCAGCATTTT; cdr3_aa: CASIEVPGRNQPQHF
d_call: NA; j_call: TRBJ2-1; v_call: TRBV5-1; clone_size: NA; cdr3_nt: TGCGCCAGCAGCTTGGGTGGGGAGCGGCGGGAGCAGTTCTTC; cdr3_aa: CASSLGGERREQFF
d_call: TRBD2; j_call: TRBJ2-2; v_call: TRBV18; clone_size: NA; cdr3_nt: TGTGCCAGCTCACCACGAGCGGGGAGGAAGGCCGGGGAGCTGTTTTTT; cdr3_aa: CASSPRAGRKAGELFF
d_call: TRBD1; j_call: TRBJ2-2; v_call: TRBV19; clone_size: NA; cdr3_nt: TGTGCCAGTAGTAGGGGACAGGGAAGAAGCACCGGGGAGCTGTTTTTT; cdr3_aa: CASSRGQGRSTGELFF
d_call: TRBD1; j_call: TRBJ1-1; v_call: TRBV30; clone_size: NA; cdr3_nt: TGTGCCTGGACTCGACAGCTGGGACAGGGGGCGGACACTGAAGCTTTCTTT; cdr3_aa: CAWTRQLGQGADTEAFF
d_call: NA; j_call: TRBJ1-3; v_call: TRBV18; clone_size: NA; cdr3_nt: TGTGCCAGCTCACCATCGGGGAGAAACACCATATATTTT; cdr3_aa: CASSPSGRNTIYF
d_call: TRBD1; j_call: TRBJ1-1; v_call: TRBV30; clone_size: NA; cdr3_nt: TGTGCCTGGACCCGGGACAGGTGGAACACTGAAGCTTTCTTT; cdr3_aa: CAWTRDRWNTEAFF
d_call: NA; j_call: TRBJ1-4; v_call: TRBV7-2; clone_size: NA; cdr3_nt: TGTGCCAGCAGCTTAGTTGTGTCCAGGGTGAGGGAAAAACTGTTTTTT; cdr3_aa: CASSLVVSRVREKLFF
d_call: TRBD2; j_call: TRBJ2-7; v_call: TRBV28; clone_size: NA; cdr3_nt: TGTGCCAGCAGCCCCATAGGATTAGCGGGGTCATCCTACGAGCAGTACTTC; cdr3_aa: CASSPIGLAGSSYEQYF
d_call: NA; j_call: TRBJ1-4; v_call: TRBV3-1/TRBV3-2; clone_size: NA; cdr3_nt: TGTGCCAGCAGCGAGTATGCAACTAATGAAAAACTGTTTTTT; cdr3_aa: CASSEYATNEKLFF
d_call: TRBD2; j_call: TRBJ2-2; v_call: TRBV6-5; clone_size: NA; cdr3_nt: TGTGCCAGCAGTCGACTAGCGGGAGCGTCCGGGGAGCTGTTTTTT; cdr3_aa: CASSRLAGASGELFF
d_call: NA; j_call: TRBJ2-7; v_call: TRBV28; clone_size: NA; cdr3_nt: TGTGCCAGCAGTTTACCAGGGGCAGGGGTCTACGAGCAGTACTTC; cdr3_aa: CASSLPGAGVYEQYF
d_call: NA; j_call: TRBJ2-7; v_call: TRBV12-3/TRBV12-4; clone_size: NA; cdr3_nt: TGTGCCAGCAGTCGACAGCCTAACGAGCAGTACTTC; cdr3_aa: CASSRQPNEQYF
d_call: NA; j_call: TRBJ1-1; v_call: TRBV15; clone_size: once; cdr3_nt: TGTGCCACCAGCAGGGACAGTTTTAACACTGAAGCTTTCTTT; cdr3_aa: CATSRDSFNTEAFF
d_call: NA; j_call: TRBJ2-3; v_call: TRBV5-1; clone_size: NA; cdr3_nt: TGCGCCAGCGGACCACAGGGTGGCGATACGCAGTATTTT; cdr3_aa: CASGPQGGDTQYF
d_call: TRBD1; j_call: TRBJ2-2; v_call: TRBV7-2; clone_size: NA; cdr3_nt: TGTGCCAGCAGCTCCGGGACAGGCACCGGGGAGCTGTTTTTT; cdr3_aa: CASSSGTGTGELFF
d_call: NA; j_call: TRBJ1-6; v_call: TRBV29-1; clone_size: once; cdr3_nt: TGCAGCGTTCCATTTTGGGGGGAGCCTCGCTCACCCCTCCACTTT; cdr3_aa: CSVPFWGEPRSPLHF
d_call: NA; j_call: TRBJ1-2; v_call: TRBV28; clone_size: NA; cdr3_nt: TGTGCCAGCAGTCTAAATTATGGCTACACCTTC; cdr3_aa: CASSLNYGYTF
d_call: NA; j_call: TRBJ1-1; v_call: TRBV3-1/TRBV3-2; clone_size: NA; cdr3_nt: TGTGCCAGCAGGACGACGGGGGAAGCTTTCTTT; cdr3_aa: CASRTTGEAFF
d_call: TRBD1; j_call: TRBJ1-1; v_call: TRBV7-9; clone_size: NA; cdr3_nt: TGTGCCAGCAGCCCAGGGGGTACAGCTGAAGCTTTCTTT; cdr3_aa: CASSPGGTAEAFF
d_call: TRBD2; j_call: TRBJ2-3; v_call: TRBV4-1; clone_size: NA; cdr3_nt: TGCGCCAGCAGCCAAGACCCGAGCGGGGGGGCAGGAGATACGCAGTATTTT; cdr3_aa: CASSQDPSGGAGDTQYF
d_call: NA; j_call: TRBJ1-2; v_call: TRBV6-5; clone_size: once; cdr3_nt: TGTGCCAGCAGTTCGTTACATCTCGGCTACACCTTC; cdr3_aa: CASSSLHLGYTF
d_call: NA; j_call: TRBJ1-3; v_call: TRBV15; clone_size: NA; cdr3_nt: TGTGCCACCAGCAAACGGTCTGATGGAAACACCATATATTTT; cdr3_aa: CATSKRSDGNTIYF
d_call: NA; j_call: TRBJ1-1; v_call: TRBV30; clone_size: NA; cdr3_nt: TGTGCCTGGAGTGCCAGCATTGTCACGGGTGTAGCTTTCTTT; cdr3_aa: CAWSASIVTGVAFF
d_call: TRBD2; j_call: TRBJ2-5; v_call: TRBV7-2; clone_size: NA; cdr3_nt: TGTGCCAGCAGCTTAGCGCTCGGTAGCGGGGGGGCGCAGACCCAGTACTTC; cdr3_aa: CASSLALGSGGAQTQYF
d_call: TRBD2; j_call: TRBJ2-1; v_call: TRBV5-1; clone_size: NA; cdr3_nt: TGCGCCAGCAGCTTGGTTACGGGGGGGTTAAATGAGCAGTTCTTC; cdr3_aa: CASSLVTGGLNEQFF
d_call: NA; j_call: TRBJ1-5; v_call: TRBV28; clone_size: NA; cdr3_nt: TGTGCCAGCACCCCGCGGGGGCAGCCCCAGCATTTT; cdr3_aa: CASTPRGQPQHF
d_call: TRBD1; j_call: TRBJ2-2; v_call: TRBV7-3; clone_size: NA; cdr3_nt: TGTGCCAGCAGCGTACAGGGGTACACCGGGGAGCTGTTTTTT; cdr3_aa: CASSVQGYTGELFF
d_call: NA; j_call: TRBJ2-7; v_call: TRBV27; clone_size: NA; cdr3_nt: TGTGCCAGCAACCCCCAGGGAACTACCACGTCCGAGCAGTACTTC; cdr3_aa: CASNPQGTTTSEQYF
d_call: TRBD1; j_call: TRBJ1-2; v_call: TRBV28; clone_size: NA; cdr3_nt: TGTGCCAGCAGTTTGGACACGACAGGGAAAGGCTATGGCTACACCTTC; cdr3_aa: CASSLDTTGKGYGYTF
d_call: NA; j_call: TRBJ1-1; v_call: TRBV15; clone_size: NA; cdr3_nt: TGTGCCACCAGCGAAGCGCCTAACACTGAAGCTTTCTTT; cdr3_aa: CATSEAPNTEAFF
d_call: NA; j_call: TRBJ1-2; v_call: TRBV6-5; clone_size: NA; cdr3_nt: TGTGCCGCGGACAAGCCGGATGGCTACACCTTC; cdr3_aa: CAADKPDGYTF
d_call: NA; j_call: TRBJ2-5; v_call: TRBV6-5; clone_size: NA; cdr3_nt: TGTGCCGCCGGGTTCAAACCTGAGACCCAGTACTTC; cdr3_aa: CAAGFKPETQYF
d_call: NA; j_call: TRBJ1-2; v_call: TRBV10-3; clone_size: few; cdr3_nt: TGTGCCATCAGTGACAGGGTGGGCAACTATGGCTACACCTTC; cdr3_aa: CAISDRVGNYGYTF
d_call: NA; j_call: TRBJ1-1; v_call: TRBV18; clone_size: NA; cdr3_nt: TGTGCCAGCTCACCAGGCCGGAACACTGAAGCTTTCTTT; cdr3_aa: CASSPGRNTEAFF
d_call: NA; j_call: TRBJ2-7; v_call: TRBV13; clone_size: NA; cdr3_nt: TGTGCCTCCAAGCTTACATCCCAGGGCTACGAGCAGTACTTC; cdr3_aa: CASKLTSQGYEQYF
d_call: TRBD1; j_call: TRBJ1-1; v_call: TRBV25-1; clone_size: NA; cdr3_nt: TGTGCCAGCAGTGAAAGGGACAGGACCTACTTGAACACTGAAGCTTTCTTT; cdr3_aa: CASSERDRTYLNTEAFF
d_call: NA; j_call: TRBJ1-3; v_call: TRBV27; clone_size: NA; cdr3_nt: TGTGCCAGCAGTTTAACAGGGTCTGGAAACACCATATATTTT; cdr3_aa: CASSLTGSGNTIYF
d_call: TRBD1; j_call: TRBJ1-2; v_call: TRBV19; clone_size: NA; cdr3_nt: TGTGCCAGTAGTATAGTGGCGGCAGGGGGAAGTTATGGCTACACCTTC; cdr3_aa: CASSIVAAGGSYGYTF
d_call: NA; j_call: TRBJ1-4; v_call: TRBV7-8; clone_size: NA; cdr3_nt: TGTGCCACCTGCCGCGTCAGGAACGAAAAACTGTTTTTT; cdr3_aa: CATCRVRNEKLFF
d_call: NA; j_call: TRBJ1-2; v_call: TRBV12-5; clone_size: NA; cdr3_nt: TGTGCTAGTGGTTTCGGGACCGGCCGGGAGACCTTC; cdr3_aa: CASGFGTGRETF
d_call: TRBD2; j_call: TRBJ2-1; v_call: TRBV7-9; clone_size: NA; cdr3_nt: TGTGCCAGCAGCCCGGTATTGTGGCGGGAGTCCTACAATGAGCAGTTCTTC; cdr3_aa: CASSPVLWRESYNEQFF
d_call: TRBD2; j_call: TRBJ2-7; v_call: TRBV24-1; clone_size: NA; cdr3_nt: TGTGCCACCAGTGATCCGCGGACTAGCGACTACGAGCAGTACTTC; cdr3_aa: CATSDPRTSDYEQYF